The rows below give T cell receptor beta chains drawn from one sample of a study of vaccination effects on CD4 cells after COVID-19. No cognate antigen is known for these TCRs. The repertoire was sequenced with immunoSEQ multiplex PCR; TCRdb's copy has only in-frame clones and lacks some. In the table there are over 45,000 clones, 55% to 75% of which are singletons. Sequenced here: CD4+ T cells from PBMCs cultured without peptide, sampled after COVID-19 vaccination. The receptors were sampled from a human donor who received a COVID-19 vaccine. Both conserved end residues are part of each CDR3. The order of the fields is J gene, CDR3 length, D gene, V gene, clone size, CDR3 protein, CDR3 DNA. D genes are given only for firm matches. A row's size may be missing; if present it is once, few, many or a size class.

J gene: TRBJ2-1; CDR3 length: 16; D gene: TRBD1; V gene: TRBV7-9; clone size: few; CDR3 protein: CASSFLRTGVGGEQFF; CDR3 DNA: TGTGCCAGCAGCTTCTTGAGGACAGGGGTGGGTGGTGAGCAGTTCTTC
J gene: TRBJ2-1; CDR3 length: 15; D gene: TRBD2; V gene: TRBV11-2; clone size: .; CDR3 protein: CASSFGLAAYNEQFF; CDR3 DNA: TGTGCCAGCAGCTTCGGACTAGCAGCCTACAATGAGCAGTTCTTC
J gene: TRBJ2-5; CDR3 length: 14; D gene: .; V gene: TRBV4-2; clone size: .; CDR3 protein: CASSQGGAGETQYF; CDR3 DNA: TGTGCCAGCAGCCAAGGAGGGGCGGGGGAGACCCAGTACTTC
J gene: TRBJ1-1; CDR3 length: 13; D gene: TRBD1; V gene: TRBV12-3/TRBV12-4; clone size: once; CDR3 protein: CASSRGQGRDAFF; CDR3 DNA: TGTGCCAGCAGCCGGGGACAGGGGAGAGATGCTTTCTTT
J gene: TRBJ1-1; CDR3 length: 13; D gene: .; V gene: TRBV10-3; clone size: once; CDR3 protein: CAISRGTNTEAFF; CDR3 DNA: TGTGCCATCAGTAGGGGAACCAACACTGAAGCTTTCTTT
J gene: TRBJ1-3; CDR3 length: 17; D gene: TRBD1; V gene: TRBV4-1; clone size: few; CDR3 protein: CASSQPVRGQSGNTIYF; CDR3 DNA: TGCGCCAGCAGCCAGCCTGTGAGGGGGCAAAGTGGAAACACCATATATTTT
J gene: TRBJ1-1; CDR3 length: 14; D gene: .; V gene: TRBV11-3; clone size: few; CDR3 protein: CASSLDGANTEAFF; CDR3 DNA: TGTGCCAGCAGCTTAGATGGGGCCAACACTGAAGCTTTCTTT
J gene: TRBJ2-7; CDR3 length: 20; D gene: .; V gene: TRBV19; clone size: .; CDR3 protein: CASSIAPPARGAASSYEQYF; CDR3 DNA: TGTGCCAGTAGTATAGCACCCCCTGCCAGGGGGGCGGCAAGCTCCTACGAGCAGTACTTC
J gene: TRBJ1-6; CDR3 length: 14; D gene: TRBD1; V gene: TRBV9; clone size: .; CDR3 protein: CASSAGQVNSPLHF; CDR3 DNA: TGTGCCAGCAGCGCGGGACAGGTGAATTCACCCCTCCACTTT
J gene: TRBJ1-1; CDR3 length: 14; D gene: TRBD1; V gene: TRBV10-3; clone size: .; CDR3 protein: CAISTGEVGTEAFF; CDR3 DNA: TGTGCCATCAGCACAGGGGAAGTTGGCACTGAAGCTTTCTTT
J gene: TRBJ2-2; CDR3 length: 15; D gene: TRBD2; V gene: TRBV5-4; clone size: few; CDR3 protein: CATRVGGAGTGELFF; CDR3 DNA: TGTGCCACCAGGGTCGGGGGGGCAGGCACCGGGGAGCTGTTTTTT
J gene: TRBJ1-1; CDR3 length: 15; D gene: .; V gene: TRBV5-6; clone size: .; CDR3 protein: CASSLLTQTNTEAFF; CDR3 DNA: TGTGCCAGCAGCTTGCTTACACAGACGAACACTGAAGCTTTCTTT
J gene: TRBJ1-6; CDR3 length: 14; D gene: .; V gene: TRBV11-2; clone size: once; CDR3 protein: CASSLGGGRSPLHF; CDR3 DNA: TGTGCCAGCAGCTTAGGGGGCGGACGTTCACCCCTCCACTTT
J gene: TRBJ2-3; CDR3 length: 17; D gene: TRBD1; V gene: TRBV7-9; clone size: .; CDR3 protein: CASSLGGTGGETDTQYF; CDR3 DNA: TGTGCCAGCAGCTTAGGTGGGACAGGGGGCGAAACAGATACGCAGTATTTT
J gene: TRBJ2-1; CDR3 length: 15; D gene: TRBD2; V gene: TRBV5-1; clone size: .; CDR3 protein: CASSSPGGRYNEQFF; CDR3 DNA: TGCGCCAGCAGCTCCCCGGGAGGGCGCTACAATGAGCAGTTCTTC
J gene: TRBJ2-3; CDR3 length: 14; D gene: TRBD1; V gene: TRBV2; clone size: once; CDR3 protein: CASRMDRVPDTQYF; CDR3 DNA: TGTGCCAGCAGGATGGACAGGGTCCCAGATACGCAGTATTTT
J gene: TRBJ1-1; CDR3 length: 11; D gene: .; V gene: TRBV3-1/TRBV3-2; clone size: few; CDR3 protein: CASSQEFVAFF; CDR3 DNA: TGTGCCAGCAGCCAAGAATTCGTCGCTTTCTTT
J gene: TRBJ2-7; CDR3 length: 12; D gene: .; V gene: TRBV27; clone size: .; CDR3 protein: CASWKRSYEQYF; CDR3 DNA: TGTGCCAGCTGGAAGCGATCCTACGAGCAGTACTTC
J gene: TRBJ2-1; CDR3 length: 12; D gene: .; V gene: TRBV29-1; clone size: .; CDR3 protein: CSVEELGKKQFF; CDR3 DNA: TGCAGCGTTGAAGAACTAGGTAAAAAGCAGTTCTTC
J gene: TRBJ1-2; CDR3 length: 15; D gene: .; V gene: TRBV7-9; clone size: few; CDR3 protein: CASSLSVGRAHGYTF; CDR3 DNA: TGTGCCAGCAGCTTAAGTGTAGGCAGGGCCCATGGCTACACCTTC
J gene: TRBJ2-6; CDR3 length: 17; D gene: .; V gene: TRBV4-2; clone size: .; CDR3 protein: CASSQDKGNSGANVLTF; CDR3 DNA: TGTGCCAGCAGCCAAGATAAAGGGAACTCTGGGGCCAACGTCCTGACTTTC
J gene: TRBJ2-7; CDR3 length: 15; D gene: .; V gene: TRBV11-2; clone size: .; CDR3 protein: CASRPPGLGSYEQYF; CDR3 DNA: TGTGCCAGCAGGCCACCGGGACTGGGCTCCTACGAGCAGTACTTC
J gene: TRBJ1-5; CDR3 length: 14; D gene: .; V gene: TRBV19; clone size: .; CDR3 protein: CASSPVGEVQPQHF; CDR3 DNA: TGTGCCAGTAGCCCAGTGGGTGAGGTTCAGCCCCAGCATTTT
J gene: TRBJ2-1; CDR3 length: 15; D gene: .; V gene: TRBV19; clone size: few; CDR3 protein: CASSQTHGPGGEQFF; CDR3 DNA: TGTGCCAGTAGCCAAACACACGGGCCGGGCGGAGAGCAGTTCTTC
J gene: TRBJ2-2; CDR3 length: 19; D gene: TRBD1; V gene: TRBV6-4; clone size: .; CDR3 protein: CASDIRDRGLFANTGELFF; CDR3 DNA: TGTGCCAGCGATATCCGGGACAGGGGTTTATTCGCGAACACCGGGGAGCTGTTTTTT
J gene: TRBJ1-6; CDR3 length: 15; D gene: TRBD1; V gene: TRBV10-3; clone size: .; CDR3 protein: CAISGTGTGDSPLHF; CDR3 DNA: TGTGCCATCAGTGGGACCGGGACAGGGGACTCACCCCTCCACTTT
J gene: TRBJ2-1; CDR3 length: 15; D gene: .; V gene: TRBV25-1; clone size: .; CDR3 protein: CASSELDPTYNEQFF; CDR3 DNA: TGTGCCAGCAGTGAACTAGATCCAACGTACAATGAGCAGTTCTTC
J gene: TRBJ1-5; CDR3 length: 15; D gene: .; V gene: TRBV2; clone size: .; CDR3 protein: CASSVSGFGNQPQHF; CDR3 DNA: TGTGCCAGCAGTGTATCTGGGTTCGGCAATCAGCCCCAGCATTTT
J gene: TRBJ2-2; CDR3 length: 14; D gene: .; V gene: TRBV6-1; clone size: .; CDR3 protein: CASSEVANTGELFF; CDR3 DNA: TGTGCCAGCAGTGAAGTAGCGAACACCGGGGAGCTGTTTTTT
J gene: TRBJ1-5; CDR3 length: 16; D gene: .; V gene: TRBV6-6; clone size: .; CDR3 protein: CASSYAQPGIDQPQHF; CDR3 DNA: TGTGCCAGCAGTTACGCGCAGCCAGGCATCGATCAGCCCCAGCATTTT
J gene: TRBJ2-3; CDR3 length: 14; D gene: .; V gene: TRBV9; clone size: .; CDR3 protein: CASSVLLGPDTQYF; CDR3 DNA: TGTGCCAGCAGCGTCCTTCTGGGGCCAGATACGCAGTATTTT
J gene: TRBJ2-7; CDR3 length: 15; D gene: .; V gene: TRBV6-2/TRBV6-3; clone size: .; CDR3 protein: CASSYYSGGTGEQYF; CDR3 DNA: TGTGCCAGCAGTTACTACAGTGGCGGGACGGGGGAGCAGTACTTC
J gene: TRBJ2-1; CDR3 length: 16; D gene: .; V gene: TRBV11-2; clone size: .; CDR3 protein: CASSFQPGLSYNEQFF; CDR3 DNA: TGTGCCAGCAGCTTCCAACCGGGACTTTCCTACAATGAGCAGTTCTTC
J gene: TRBJ2-6; CDR3 length: 18; D gene: .; V gene: TRBV19; clone size: .; CDR3 protein: CASSMGWGYRSGANVLTF; CDR3 DNA: TGTGCCAGTAGTATGGGGTGGGGATATCGCTCTGGGGCCAACGTCCTGACTTTC
J gene: TRBJ2-1; CDR3 length: 15; D gene: TRBD2; V gene: TRBV11-1; clone size: .; CDR3 protein: CASSLARAGVGEQFF; CDR3 DNA: TGTGCCAGCAGCTTGGCGAGAGCGGGAGTCGGTGAGCAGTTCTTC
J gene: TRBJ1-5; CDR3 length: 15; D gene: TRBD1; V gene: TRBV6-5; clone size: .; CDR3 protein: CASSPGTVAYQPQHF; CDR3 DNA: TGTGCCAGCAGCCCCGGGACAGTGGCATATCAGCCCCAGCATTTT
J gene: TRBJ1-5; CDR3 length: 17; D gene: TRBD1; V gene: TRBV3-1/TRBV3-2; clone size: .; CDR3 protein: CASSPLGDRDFNQPQHF; CDR3 DNA: TGTGCCAGCAGCCCCCTTGGAGACAGGGATTTTAATCAGCCCCAGCATTTT